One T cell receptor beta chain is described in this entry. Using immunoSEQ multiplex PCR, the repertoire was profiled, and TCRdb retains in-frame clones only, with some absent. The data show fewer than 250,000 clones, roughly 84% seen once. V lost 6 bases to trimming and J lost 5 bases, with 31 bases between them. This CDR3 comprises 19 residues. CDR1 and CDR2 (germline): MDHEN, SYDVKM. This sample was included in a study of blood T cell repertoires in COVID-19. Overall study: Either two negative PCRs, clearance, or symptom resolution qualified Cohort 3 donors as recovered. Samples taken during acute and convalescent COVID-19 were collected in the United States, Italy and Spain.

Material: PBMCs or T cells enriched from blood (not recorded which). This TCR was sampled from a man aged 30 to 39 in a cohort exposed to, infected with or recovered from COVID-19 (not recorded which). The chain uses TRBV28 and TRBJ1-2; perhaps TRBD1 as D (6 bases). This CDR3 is CASRPRPEDSPRQEYGYTF. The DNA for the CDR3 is TGTGCCAGCAGGCCGCGACCGGAGGACAGCCCCCGGCAAGAGTATGGCTACACCTTC.